This T cell receptor beta chain was found in a study of T cell repertoires in cytomegalovirus infection. Study-level findings and limits: The ex vivo response was dominated by HLA-C-restricted CMV-specific TCR beta clonotypes.

The CDR3 totals 15 residues. V lost 9 bases, J lost 1 base, and 19 bases lay in between. Per germline, CDR1 SGHTA and CDR2 FQGNSA. As for this clonotype: Its antigen is undetermined. Since the CDR3 does not end with the conserved phenylalanine or tryptophan, this likely comes from a read error.

TCRdb passed the reads through MiXCR, listing each CDR3 protein once. The sample lists roughly 200,000 distinct CDR3 sequences; roughly 9% were seen once. Sequencing used PBMCs. The chain combines TRBV7-2 with TRBJ2-7, with D tentatively TRBD1 (6 bases). This TCR was sampled from a human donor in good health (CMV status not recorded). Some clones in this sample may be carry-over from other donors' samples. As DNA, the CDR3 is TGTGCCAGAAGCCCTAGGGGGACCGGATCCTACGAGCAGTACTGC. This sequence encodes CARSPRGTGSYEQYC.